These 26 T cell receptor beta chains originate from one sample sequenced in a study of control samples from healthy donors and cancer patients. Data came from immunoSEQ multiplex PCR; TCRdb stores just in-frame clones and leaves some out. The table includes approximately 87,000 clones, approximately 90% detected once. Sequencing was performed on blood. Source of these receptors: a woman in her fifties or sixties in good health.

The V call is TRBV27, the J call TRBJ2-3, with TRBD1 as a possible D gene (5 bases). The V gene's germline CDR1 is MNHEY and CDR2 SMNVEV (reference sequence). V was pared by 8 bases and J by 4 bases, with 13 bases between. CDR3 length: 13 residues. CDR3 bases: TGTGCCAGCGGTAGGGGCCGGGCAGATACGCAGTATTTT. Protein sequence: CASGRGRADTQYF.

This clone has just a few counts. The chain is built from TRBV27 and TRBJ2-3; TRBD1 matches 8 bases. This CDR3 contains 16 residues. The V gene's germline CDR1 is MNHEY and CDR2 SMNVEV (reference sequence). With V trimmed by 2 bases and J by 4 bases, 8 bases remained unmatched. The CDR3 region is CASSLGAGGISDTQYF. As DNA, the CDR3 is TGTGCCAGCAGTTTAGGGGCAGGGGGCATCTCAGATACGCAGTATTTT.

The CDR3 reads CASSRSRTSGRGDSSYNEQFF. The CDR3 DNA follows: TGTGCCAGCAGCCGCTCCCGGACTAGCGGGAGAGGTGATAGCTCCTACAATGAGCAGTTCTTC. The V and J genes are TRBV7-3 and TRBJ2-1; TRBD2 aligns across 13 bases. After removal of 5 bases from V and 0 bases from J, the junction contained 16 bases not matched to a gene. Germline CDR1 and CDR2: SGHTA and FQGTGA. The CDR3 has 21 amino acids. Drawing the rest from reference TRBV7-3 and TRBJ2-1, the complete variable domain is GAGVSQTPSNKVTEKGKYVELRCDPISGHTALYWYRQSLGQGPEFLIYFQGTGAADDSGLPNDRFFAVRPEGSVSTLKIQRTERGDSAVYLCASSRSRTSGRGDSSYNEQFFGPGTRLTVL.

The V gene is TRBV23-1, the J gene TRBJ2-1; D unclear. TRBV23-1 is designated an ORF whose function remains uncertain. The V end was cut by 7 bases, the J end by 9 bases, with 19 bases between. This CDR3 has 14 amino acids. In nucleotides, the CDR3 is TGCGCCAGCAACCTCCGGGCCCTCGCCCTTGAGCAGTTCTTC. The encoded protein is CASNLRALALEQFF.

V is TRBV9 and J is TRBJ2-5; 14 nucleotides match TRBD2. Germline V gene lookup returns CDR1 SGDLS and CDR2 YYNGEE. The junction had 4 bases not matched to a gene; V was cut back by 3 bases and J by 0 bases. The CDR3 consists of 17 residues. DNA for the CDR3: TGTGCCAGCAGCGACGGGACTAGCGGGGGAAACCAAGAGACCCAGTACTTC. Its protein is CASSDGTSGGNQETQYF.

This chain links TRBV11-2 with TRBJ2-1, with D perhaps matching TRBD2 (5 bases). This CDR3 comprises 16 residues. From germline, CDR1 is SGHAT and CDR2 FQNNGV. Trimming cost V 0 bases and J 0 bases, with 9 bases left between them. The DNA for the CDR3 is TGTGCCAGCAGCTTAGATGGTGGAGGCTCCTACAATGAGCAGTTCTTC. It codes for CASSLDGGGSYNEQFF.

The J gene is TRBJ1-1, the V gene TRBV6-2 or TRBV6-3, with D unclear. Germline lookup yields CDR1 MNHEY and CDR2 SVGEGT. The CDR3 has 14 residues. V gave up 3 bases and J gave up 1 base, with 9 bases separating them. The CDR3 loop is CASSYGRWNTEAFF. CDR3 in DNA: TGTGCCAGCAGTTATGGCCGATGGAACACTGAAGCTTTCTTT.

The chain is built from TRBV6-4 and TRBJ2-2; 8 bases fit TRBD2. The CDR3 extends over 20 amino acids. Unmatched junction bases numbered 25, after V lost 6 bases and J lost 7 bases. CDR1 is MRHNA, CDR2 SNTAGT, per germline. The CDR3 protein is CASSHGTPPVREGLVGELFF. The CDR3 region has the DNA TGTGCCAGCAGCCACGGGACACCCCCTGTTCGGGAGGGCCTTGTCGGGGAGCTGTTTTTT.

The chain carries TRBV6-5 and TRBJ2-1; D gene ambiguous. Germline loops: CDR1 MNHEY, CDR2 SVGAGI. The V and J ends lost 6 bases and 7 bases respectively, with 16 bases between them. This CDR3 has 14 amino acids. DNA for the CDR3: TGTGCCAGCAGGATGGGAAGATTGTCGAATGAGCAGTTCTTC. Translation: CASRMGRLSNEQFF.

The rearrangement links TRBV6-6 to TRBJ1-1; D possibly corresponds to TRBD1 (6 bases). This CDR3 spans 15 amino acids. Germline values: CDR1 MNHNY, CDR2 SVGAGI (reference sequence). V lost 6 bases and J 1 base, leaving 15 bases between the germline ends. CDR3 in amino acids: CASSYTRGKNTEAFF. CDR3 coding DNA: TGTGCCAGCAGCTATACCAGGGGAAAGAACACTGAAGCTTTCTTT.

The chain has TRBV7-6 and TRBJ2-7, with TRBD2 matching 9 bases. The CDR3 length is 15 residues. V trimming: 1 base; J trimming: 3 bases; junction bases outside the gene matches: 4. Germline loops: CDR1 SGHVS, CDR2 FNYEAQ. This chain's CDR3 is CASSLETSGGYEQYF. CDR3 coding DNA: TGTGCCAGCAGCTTAGAGACTAGCGGTGGCTACGAGCAGTACTTC.

V is TRBV28 and J is TRBJ1-5; the D gene is possibly TRBD1 (6 bases). Trimming took off 3 bases at V and 7 bases at J, with 13 bases between the two ends. Germline-derived CDR1 and CDR2 are MDHEN and SYDVKM. This CDR3 comprises 14 residues. The CDR3 sequence is CASSFTKGGQPQHF. In DNA, the CDR3 is TGTGCCAGCAGTTTTACAAAAGGGGGACAGCCCCAGCATTTT.

Here the CDR3 DNA reads TGTGCCATCAGCGAGAGAACAGAGACTTATGGCTACACCTTC. It specifies CAISERTETYGYTF. The gene calls are TRBV10-3 and TRBJ1-2; D unclear. The CDR3 consists of 14 residues. The V and J ends lost 6 bases and 5 bases respectively, with 16 bases between them. Germline assignment: CDR1 ENHRY and CDR2 SYGVKD.

This clone has a single count. J is TRBJ2-5 and V is TRBV9; TRBD1 matches 10 bases. This CDR3 comprises 15 residues. Germline V gene lookup returns CDR1 SGDLS and CDR2 YYNGEE. The trim removed 4 bases at V and 4 bases at J, leaving 7 bases unmatched. The CDR3 loop is CASSHGTGVSETQYF. The DNA for the CDR3 is TGTGCCAGCAGCCACGGGACAGGGGTGTCAGAGACCCAGTACTTC.

V is TRBV12-3 or TRBV12-4 and J is TRBJ2-7, with D hard to call. The CDR3 totals 13 residues. V lost 2 bases and J lost 2, with 7 bases in between. The CDR3 DNA follows: TGTGCCAGCAGTTTATCTGGCACCTACGAGCAGTACTTC. Encoded protein: CASSLSGTYEQYF.

This chain joins TRBV7-9 and TRBJ1-3; D is uncertain. Per the germline V gene, CDR1 is SEHNR and CDR2 is FQNEAQ (reference sequence). The CDR3 is made up of 16 amino acids. Trimming pared 0 bases from V and 4 bases from J, leaving 13 bases between. CDR3 sequence reads: CASSLAAPGAGNTIYF. DNA of the CDR3: TGTGCCAGCAGCTTAGCCGCCCCAGGCGCCGGAAACACCATATATTTT. Full variable domain (outside the CDR3, taken from reference TRBV7-9 and TRBJ1-3): DTGVSQNPRHKITKRGQNVTFRCDPISEHNRLYWYRQTLGQGPEFLTYFQNEAQLEKSRLLSDRFSAERPKGSFSTLEIQRTEQGDSAMYLCASSLAAPGAGNTIYFGEGSWLTVV.

The chain recombines TRBV2 with TRBJ1-1, with D uncertain. There are 14 residues in the CDR3. V was cut by 7 bases and J by 5 bases, with 17 bases left in between. Germline CDR1 and CDR2: SNHLY and FYNNEI. The CDR3 nucleotides read TGTGCCAGCACCCACGACACCCGCGGGACTGAAGCTTTCTTT. It translates to CASTHDTRGTEAFF. Combining the CDR3 with reference TRBV2 and TRBJ1-1 gives the whole variable domain EPEVTQTPSHQVTQMGQEVILRCVPISNHLYFYWYRQILGQKVEFLVSFYNNEISEKSEIFDDQFSVERPDGSNFTLKIRSTKLEDSAMYFCASTHDTRGTEAFFGQGTRLTVV.

The V and J genes are TRBV19 and TRBJ1-2, with TRBD1 matching 9 bases. The V gene end was trimmed by 4 bases and the J gene end by 3 bases; junction bases not matched to a gene: 3. CDR1 is LNHDA and CDR2 is SQIVND in the germline V gene (reference sequence). The length of the CDR3 is 14 residues. The CDR3 DNA is TGTGCCAGTAGTAGGGACAGGGCTGACTATGGCTACACCTTC. It yields the protein CASSRDRADYGYTF.

CDR3 in amino acids: CSAQGQETQYF. CDR3 nucleotide sequence: TGCAGTGCTCAGGGACAAGAGACCCAGTACTTC. This chain joins TRBV20-1 and TRBJ2-5; perhaps TRBD1 as D (5 bases). V was pared by 5 bases and J by 2 bases, with 6 bases between. The CDR3 has 11 residues. Germline-derived CDR1 and CDR2 are DFQATT and SNEGSKA (reference sequence).

This sequence joins TRBV7-9 and TRBJ2-5; D gene unclear. CDR3 length: 11 residues. The germline V gene has CDR1 SEHNR and CDR2 FQNEAQ (reference sequence). V lost 7 bases and J lost 4, with 7 bases in between. CDR3 loop: CASTLGETQYF. The DNA for the CDR3 is TGTGCCAGCACGTTAGGAGAGACCCAGTACTTC.

V usage is TRBV28 and J usage is TRBJ2-5; 9 nucleotides agree with TRBD2. Trimming cost V 5 bases and J 3 bases; bases outside gene matches: 16. This CDR3 comprises 18 residues. Germline V lookup: CDR1 MDHEN, CDR2 SYDVKM. The CDR3 loop reads CASSTNSVSGGWEETQYF. CDR3 coding DNA: TGTGCCAGCAGTACCAACTCGGTTAGCGGGGGTTGGGAAGAGACCCAGTACTTC.

V and J are TRBV11-3 and TRBJ2-3, with a possible D match to TRBD1 (6 bases). The germline V gene has CDR1 SGHNT and CDR2 YENEEA. The CDR3 contains 14 residues. The ends were cut back, 5 bases at V and 2 bases at J, with 11 bases in the middle. CDR3 amino acids: CASSRGQPTDTQYF. Written as DNA, the CDR3 is TGTGCCAGCAGCCGAGGACAGCCCACAGATACGCAGTATTTT.

This chain links TRBV5-1 with TRBJ2-7; D may be TRBD2 (6 bases). The V and J ends lost 0 bases and 2 bases respectively, with 15 bases between them. Germline CDR1 reads SGHRS; CDR2 reads YFSETQ. The CDR3 is made up of 16 amino acids. This CDR3 is CASSLARESFPYEQYF. In DNA form, the CDR3 reads TGCGCCAGCAGCTTGGCACGGGAGAGCTTCCCCTACGAGCAGTACTTC.

The V gene is TRBV11-3, the J gene TRBJ2-2, with TRBD2 matching 8 bases. J gave up 6 bases and V 10 bases, and 10 bases lay outside the gene matches. This CDR3 has 14 residues. Germline values: CDR1 SGHNT, CDR2 YENEEA. The CDR3 DNA follows: TGTGCCACCCACGGGACTAGGGGGGCCGGGGAGCTGTTTTTT. It translates to CATHGTRGAGELFF.

This clone was counted once. The chain is built from TRBV12-3 or TRBV12-4 and TRBJ1-6; D uncertain. This CDR3 is built from 11 residues. Trimming shortened V by 1 base and J by 12 bases, and 4 bases separated the two germline ends. This CDR3 is CASSLGGPLHF. Written as DNA, the CDR3 is TGTGCCAGCAGTTTAGGCGGACCCCTCCACTTT.

The chain employs TRBV5-4 and TRBJ2-3; 7 bases are shared with TRBD1. This CDR3 has 15 amino acids. V was clipped by 0 bases and J by 3 bases; unmatched bases: 4. CDR1 is SGHNT, CDR2 YYREEE, per germline (reference sequence). DNA for the CDR3: TGTGCCAGCAGCTTGGGTACAGGGGTAACAGATACGCAGTATTTT. It is translated as CASSLGTGVTDTQYF.